This is a list of T cell receptor beta chains from one sample in a study of CD8+ T cells in alopecia areata. Method: immunoSEQ multiplex PCR; TCRdb's copy keeps in-frame clones and lacks some. In the table there are 110,000 to 150,000 clones, approximately 56% of which are singletons. The sequenced sample was CD8+ T cells sorted from blood. Receptor source: a human donor in good health. CDR3s include the opening cysteine and the closing phenylalanine or tryptophan.

15,TRBV7-9,TRBJ2-1,CASSLELRDYNEQFF
14,TRBV15,TRBJ2-1,CATSRDRGRDEQFF
14,TRBV30,TRBJ2-7,CAWSEGTGSHEQYF
13,TRBV27,TRBJ2-1,CASRRGQYNEQFF
20,TRBV12-5,TRBJ2-5,CASGLLSLLAGTTPKETQYF
14,TRBV7-9,TRBJ2-7,CASSFGQGAPEQYF
13,TRBV4-1,TRBJ2-7,CASSQHDSYEQYF
17,TRBV2,TRBJ2-1,CASSEREARSSYNEQFF
13,TRBV7-9,TRBJ2-2,CASSLAGTGELFF
15,TRBV19,TRBJ1-5,CASNWGGYSNQPQHF
14,TRBV4-1,TRBJ1-1,CASSQEGGGTEAFF
13,TRBV29-1,TRBJ2-7,CSVAAGGSYEQYF
13,TRBV6-5,TRBJ2-5,CASSFRTGETQYF
16,TRBV9,TRBJ2-5,CASSRGLAGFQETQYF
15,TRBV11-2,TRBJ2-1,CASSLEWTDYNEQFF
13,TRBV14,TRBJ2-5,CARSGTAQETQYF
12,TRBV29-1,TRBJ1-2,CSVEAGGYGYTF
12,TRBV7-9,TRBJ2-2,CATPHRTRELFF
13,TRBV9,TRBJ2-2,CASSVVATGELFF
13,TRBV29-1,TRBJ2-6,CSVASEGANVLTF
18,TRBV5-6,TRBJ2-7,CASSLDVAGGNTDFEQYF
15,TRBV9,TRBJ1-4,CASSPSFATNEKLFF
14,TRBV29-1,TRBJ2-4,CSVTGMVGKNIQYF
16,TRBV7-8,TRBJ2-7,CASSLTLAGGPYEQYF